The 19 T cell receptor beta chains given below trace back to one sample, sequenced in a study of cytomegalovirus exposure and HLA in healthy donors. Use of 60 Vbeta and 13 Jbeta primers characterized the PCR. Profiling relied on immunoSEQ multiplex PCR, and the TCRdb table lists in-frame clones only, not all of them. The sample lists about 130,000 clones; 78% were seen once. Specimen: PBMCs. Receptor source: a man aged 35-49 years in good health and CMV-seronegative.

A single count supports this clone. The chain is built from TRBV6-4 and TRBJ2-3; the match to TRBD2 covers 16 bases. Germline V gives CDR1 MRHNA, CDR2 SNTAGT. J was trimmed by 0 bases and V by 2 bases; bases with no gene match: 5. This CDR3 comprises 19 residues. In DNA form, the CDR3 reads TGTGCCAGCAGTGACCCCGGGACTAGCGGGGGGGGAAGCACAGATACGCAGTATTTT. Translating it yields CASSDPGTSGGGSTDTQYF.

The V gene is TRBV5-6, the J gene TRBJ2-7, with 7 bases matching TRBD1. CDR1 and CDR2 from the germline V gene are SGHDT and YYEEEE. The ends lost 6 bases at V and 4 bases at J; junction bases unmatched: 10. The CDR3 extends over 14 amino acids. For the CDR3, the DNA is TGTGCCAGCACCCAGGGACAGATGGATTACGAGCAGTACTTC. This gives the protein CASTQGQMDYEQYF.

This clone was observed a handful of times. CDR3 in DNA: TGTGCCAGCAGTCAAAGGGGGGACAGCCTCTATAGCAATCAGCCCCAGCATTTT. It codes for CASSQRGDSLYSNQPQHF. This chain connects TRBV27 to TRBJ1-5; TRBD1 aligns across 7 bases. Trimming took 5 bases from V and 0 from J; bases not matched to a gene: 13. The CDR3 has 18 residues. CDR1 MNHEY and CDR2 SMNVEV come from the germline V gene (reference sequence).

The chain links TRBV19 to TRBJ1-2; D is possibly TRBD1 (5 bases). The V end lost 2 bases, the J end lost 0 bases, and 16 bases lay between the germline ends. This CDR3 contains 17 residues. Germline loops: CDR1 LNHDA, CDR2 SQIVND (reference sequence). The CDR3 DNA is TGTGCCAGTAGTATATGGGGGGAGGCCGGTGCTAACTATGGCTACACCTTC. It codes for CASSIWGEAGANYGYTF.

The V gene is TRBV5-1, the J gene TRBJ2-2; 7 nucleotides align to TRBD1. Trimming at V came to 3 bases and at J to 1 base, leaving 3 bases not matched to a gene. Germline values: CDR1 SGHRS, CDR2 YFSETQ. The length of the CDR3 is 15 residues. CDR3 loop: CASSYGQENTGELFF. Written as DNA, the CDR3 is TGCGCCAGCAGCTACGGACAGGAGAACACCGGGGAGCTGTTTTTT.

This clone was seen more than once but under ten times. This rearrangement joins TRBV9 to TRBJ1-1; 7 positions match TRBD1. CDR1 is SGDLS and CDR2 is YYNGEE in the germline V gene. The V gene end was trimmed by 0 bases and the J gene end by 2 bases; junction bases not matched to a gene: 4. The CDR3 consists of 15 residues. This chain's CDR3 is CASSVGRDRNTEAFF. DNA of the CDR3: TGTGCCAGCAGCGTAGGTAGGGACAGAAACACTGAAGCTTTCTTT.

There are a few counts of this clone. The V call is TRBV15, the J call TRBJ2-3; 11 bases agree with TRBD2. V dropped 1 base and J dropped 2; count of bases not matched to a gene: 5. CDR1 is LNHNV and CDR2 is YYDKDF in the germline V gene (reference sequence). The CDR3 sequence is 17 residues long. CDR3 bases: TGTGCCACCAGCAGAGCCAGACTAGCGGGGACCACAGATACGCAGTATTTT. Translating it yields CATSRARLAGTTDTQYF. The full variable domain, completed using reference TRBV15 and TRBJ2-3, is DAMVIQNPRYQVTQFGKPVTLSCSQTLNHNVMYWYQQKSSQAPKLLFHYYDKDFNNEADTPDNFQSRRPNTSFCFLDIRSPGLGDTAMYLCATSRARLAGTTDTQYFGPGTRLTVL.

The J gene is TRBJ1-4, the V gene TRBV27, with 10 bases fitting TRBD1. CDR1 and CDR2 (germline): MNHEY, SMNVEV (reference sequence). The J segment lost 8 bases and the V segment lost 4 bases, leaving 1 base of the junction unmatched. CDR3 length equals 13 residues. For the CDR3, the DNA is TGTGCCAGCAGTTGGACAGGGGGGGAAAAACTGTTTTTT. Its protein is CASSWTGGEKLFF.

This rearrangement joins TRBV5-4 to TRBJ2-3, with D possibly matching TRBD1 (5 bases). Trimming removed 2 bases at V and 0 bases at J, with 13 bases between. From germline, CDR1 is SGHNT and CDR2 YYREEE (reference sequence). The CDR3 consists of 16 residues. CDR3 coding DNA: TGTGCCAGCAGCTTATTACAGGATCCTAGCACAGATACGCAGTATTTT. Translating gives CASSLLQDPSTDTQYF.

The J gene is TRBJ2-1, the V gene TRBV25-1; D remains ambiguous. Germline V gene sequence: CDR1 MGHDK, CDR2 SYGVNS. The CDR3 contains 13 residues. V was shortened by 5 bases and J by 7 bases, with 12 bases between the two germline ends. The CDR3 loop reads CASSMAGYNEQFF. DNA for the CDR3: TGTGCCAGCAGTATGGCAGGTTATAATGAGCAGTTCTTC.

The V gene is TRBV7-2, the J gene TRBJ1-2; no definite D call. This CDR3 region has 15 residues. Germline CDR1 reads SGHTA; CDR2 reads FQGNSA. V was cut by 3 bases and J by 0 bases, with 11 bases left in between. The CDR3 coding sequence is TGTGCCAGCAGCTTTCAAGGTACAGCTAACTATGGCTACACCTTC. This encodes CASSFQGTANYGYTF.

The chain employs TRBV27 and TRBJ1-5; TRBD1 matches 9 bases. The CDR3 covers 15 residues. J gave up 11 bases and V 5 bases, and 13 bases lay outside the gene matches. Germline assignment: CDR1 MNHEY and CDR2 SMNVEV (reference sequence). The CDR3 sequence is CASSTTGLGDRAQHF. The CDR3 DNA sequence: TGTGCCAGCAGTACGACAGGGTTGGGGGACAGGGCCCAGCATTTT.

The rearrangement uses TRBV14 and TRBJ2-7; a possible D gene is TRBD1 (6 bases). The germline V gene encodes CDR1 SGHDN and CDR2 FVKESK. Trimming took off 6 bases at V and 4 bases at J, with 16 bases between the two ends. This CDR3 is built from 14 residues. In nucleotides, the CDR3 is TGTGCCAGCAGTATATTGACAGGTCCATACGAGCAGTACTTC. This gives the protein CASSILTGPYEQYF.

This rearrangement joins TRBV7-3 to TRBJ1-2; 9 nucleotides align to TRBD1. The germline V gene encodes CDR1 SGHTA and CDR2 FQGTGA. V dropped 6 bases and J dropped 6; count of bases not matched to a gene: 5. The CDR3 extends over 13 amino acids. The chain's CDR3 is CASSYRGLDGYTF. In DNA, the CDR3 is TGTGCCAGCAGTTACAGGGGGCTCGATGGCTACACCTTC.

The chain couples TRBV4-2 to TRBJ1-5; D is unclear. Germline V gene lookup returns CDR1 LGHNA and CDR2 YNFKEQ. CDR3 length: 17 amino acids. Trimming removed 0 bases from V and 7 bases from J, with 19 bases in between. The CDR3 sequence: CASSQDLLLAGAQPQHF. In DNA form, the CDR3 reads TGTGCCAGCAGCCAAGATTTGCTGTTGGCGGGAGCCCAGCCCCAGCATTTT.

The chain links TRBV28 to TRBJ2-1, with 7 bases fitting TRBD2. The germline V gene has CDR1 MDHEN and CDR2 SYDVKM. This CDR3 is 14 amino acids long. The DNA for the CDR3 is TGTGCAACCCGACCGGGGGGCTCCTACAATGAGCAGTTCTTC. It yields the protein CATRPGGSYNEQFF.

Written as DNA, the CDR3 is TGTGCCAGCAGTCTAAAATTGAACACTGAAGCTTTCTTT. Translated: CASSLKLNTEAFF. V is TRBV27 and J is TRBJ1-1; D is ambiguous. Trimming removed 5 bases from V and 0 bases from J, with 7 bases in between. The CDR3 is 13 amino acids. CDR1 and CDR2 from the germline V gene are MNHEY and SMNVEV (reference sequence).

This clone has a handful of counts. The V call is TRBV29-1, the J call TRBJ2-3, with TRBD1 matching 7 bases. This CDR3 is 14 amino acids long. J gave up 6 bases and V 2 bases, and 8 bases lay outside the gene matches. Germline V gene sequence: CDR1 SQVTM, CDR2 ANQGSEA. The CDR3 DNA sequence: TGCAGCGTTGAAACAGGGGAAGGCTCCGATACGCAGTATTTT. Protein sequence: CSVETGEGSDTQYF.

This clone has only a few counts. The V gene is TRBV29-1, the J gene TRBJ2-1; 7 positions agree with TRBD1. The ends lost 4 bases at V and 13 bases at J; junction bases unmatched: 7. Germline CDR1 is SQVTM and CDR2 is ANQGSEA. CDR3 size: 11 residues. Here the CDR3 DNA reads TGCAGCGTTGCAGGGGGAACGGTTCAGTTCTTC. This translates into CSVAGGTVQFF.